The clone carrying this T cell receptor beta chain is medium-sized (0.01 to 0.1%) within its sample. What it recognizes is unknown. Two sampling time points were used, and about 6 milliliters of peripheral blood were drawn at each. The data belong to a study of prognosis after radiotherapy for stage I lung cancer. Study summary: Without exception, patients with non-small cell lung cancer were deemed medically inoperable. Study findings and constraints: Patients who went on to get distant metastases had lower Shannon entropy after stereotactic body radiation therapy.

Two-round multiplex PCR, the amplification method, yielded TCR beta CDR3 from genomic DNA. Amplification in first-round PCR relied on primers specific to each TRBV and TRBJ gene. TCRdb passed the multiplex PCR reads through MiXCR, listing each CDR3 protein once. The table lists 15,000 or so distinct CDR3 sequences, roughly 52% of them singletons, with roughly 40% in the top ten. Trimming took off 7 bases at V and 7 bases at J, with 16 bases between the two ends. Germline CDR1 is SEHNR and CDR2 is FQNEAQ (reference sequence). The CDR3 totals 13 residues. The V and J genes are TRBV7-9 and TRBJ1-2; D may be TRBD1 (6 bases). Sample: PBMCs, taken before or after stereotactic body radiation therapy (not recorded which). The source is a donor aged 50 or older with non-small cell lung cancer. Here the CDR3 DNA reads TGTGCCAGCACCATTGGCGGAGGGGGTGGCTACACCTTC. This gives the protein CASTIGGGGGYTF.